Following are 15 T cell receptor beta chains from one sample sequenced in a study of response to subunit inactivated influenza vaccine. TCRdb ran MiXCR on the RT-PCR reads and lists one entry per CDR3 protein. The repertoire has hundreds of thousands of distinct CDR3 sequences, 15% to 18% of them found once; the top ten carry roughly 12%. This specimen was PBMCs from blood, taken 11 to 12 days after vaccination. The source of these receptors is a man between 45 and 60 years old who received an inactivated influenza vaccine.

At least ten counts were recorded for this clonotype. The chain has TRBV11-2 and TRBJ2-5; no definite D call. This CDR3 comprises 15 residues. V gave up 4 bases and J gave up 2 bases, with 14 bases separating them. Germline-derived CDR1 and CDR2 are SGHAT and FQNNGV. The CDR3 is CASSSIYNKQETQYF. CDR3 nucleotides: TGTGCCAGCAGCTCGATCTATAACAAACAAGAGACCCAGTACTTC.

The CDR3 DNA reads as TGTGCCACCAGTACTGCGGGGCAAGAGACCCAGTACTTC. Translated, it gives CATSTAGQETQYF. V and J are TRBV24-1 and TRBJ2-5; tentative D call: TRBD2 (6 bases). V gave up 6 bases and J gave up 2 bases, with 9 bases separating them. The CDR3 length is 13 residues. Germline V gene sequence: CDR1 KGHDR, CDR2 SFDVKD.

The J gene is TRBJ2-7, the V gene TRBV29-1, with D hard to call. The CDR3 sequence is 12 residues long. Germline V gene data show CDR1 as SQVTM and CDR2 as ANQGSEA. With 4 bases removed from V and 1 base from J, the gap between germline ends came to 8 bases. The DNA for the CDR3 is TGCAGCGTTGGCCCGAGATCCTACGAGCAGTACTTC. Translated, it gives CSVGPRSYEQYF.

This clonotype turned up a few times. The rearrangement joins TRBV29-1 to TRBJ2-5; TRBD2 might be the D (5 bases). The V end lost 0 bases, the J end lost 7 bases, and 18 bases lay between the germline ends. Germline CDR1 reads SQVTM; CDR2 reads ANQGSEA. CDR3 length: 15 amino acids. The CDR3 nucleotides are TGCAGCGTTGAAGATTTGTCCGGGGTTTATGGGACCCAGTACTTC. Its protein product is CSVEDLSGVYGTQYF.

The rearrangement uses TRBV7-2 and TRBJ1-5; the D gene is possibly TRBD1 (5 bases). Trimming pared 1 base from V and 4 bases from J, leaving 11 bases between. Germline assignment: CDR1 SGHTA and CDR2 FQGNSA. The CDR3 is 15 amino acids. CDR3 DNA sequence: TGTGCCAGCAGCTTAGTCAGTGGGGGTAATCAGCCCCAGCATTTT. Translating gives CASSLVSGGNQPQHF.

The V and J genes are TRBV28 and TRBJ2-1; TRBD2 might be the D (6 bases). The CDR3 is 16 residues long. The germline V gene has CDR1 MDHEN and CDR2 SYDVKM. The V and J ends lost 5 bases and 5 bases respectively, with 19 bases between them. The CDR3, as DNA: TGTGCCAGCAGTCAAAAGGGGTGGTGGAGGGACAATGAGCAGTTCTTC. Protein product: CASSQKGWWRDNEQFF.

This chain links TRBV10-3 with TRBJ2-3; a weak D match, TRBD2 (6 bases). Germline lookup yields CDR1 ENHRY and CDR2 SYGVKD. The CDR3 sequence is 15 residues long. Trimming removed 4 bases at V and 0 bases at J, with 11 bases between. CDR3 sequence (DNA): TGTGCCATCAGTGTGGATGGGACTAGCACAGATACGCAGTATTTT. Protein sequence: CAISVDGTSTDTQYF.

V usage is TRBV2 and J usage is TRBJ1-5; D possibly corresponds to TRBD1 (5 bases). Trimming pared 6 bases from V and 1 base from J, leaving 10 bases between. CDR1 and CDR2 (germline): SNHLY, FYNNEI. CDR3 size: 14 residues. This chain's CDR3 is CASRIEGSNQPQHF. Here the CDR3 DNA reads TGTGCCAGCAGGATCGAGGGGAGCAATCAGCCCCAGCATTTT.

This clonotype was detected a few times. The chain employs TRBV4-3 and TRBJ2-2; D call uncertain. Trimming left V 4 bases short and J 6 bases short, with 15 bases between. Germline CDR1 and CDR2: LGHNA and YSLEER. The CDR3 contains 15 residues. CDR3 DNA: TGCGCCAGCAGCCCCCTTGCCGTTAGGCCCGGGGAGCTGTTTTTT. Its translation is CASSPLAVRPGELFF.

This clonotype showed up many times. Here the CDR3 reads CASSVRGDTDTQYF. The CDR3 coding sequence is TGTGCCAGCAGTGTTCGAGGAGACACAGATACGCAGTATTTT. V gene TRBV2 combines with J gene TRBJ2-3, with D hard to call. Between the trimmed V and J ends, which lost 4 bases and 2 bases, there was a span of 10 bases. Germline values: CDR1 SNHLY, CDR2 FYNNEI. The CDR3 has 14 amino acids.

The chain is built from TRBV4-1 and TRBJ2-5, with D tentatively TRBD1 (6 bases). CDR1 and CDR2 (germline): MGHRA, YSYEKL. V shed 5 bases and J shed 2 bases, with 15 bases lying between them. The CDR3 totals 15 residues. Here the CDR3 reads CASSYRDTQQETQYF. As DNA, the CDR3 is TGCGCCAGCAGCTACCGGGACACACAACAAGAGACCCAGTACTTC.

V is TRBV9 and J is TRBJ2-3; TRBD2 aligns across 7 bases. The CDR3 totals 15 residues. Germline assignment: CDR1 SGDLS and CDR2 YYNGEE. The J segment lost 3 bases and the V segment lost 3 bases, leaving 7 bases of the junction unmatched. In DNA form, the CDR3 reads TGTGCCAGCAGCGCGTTTGGCGGGGGTACAGATACGCAGTATTTT. Translating gives CASSAFGGGTDTQYF.

This clonotype occurred a few times. This chain connects TRBV5-1 to TRBJ2-5; TRBD2 matches 8 bases. The germline CDR1 and CDR2 sequences are SGHRS and YFSETQ. Trimming removed 0 bases from V and 4 bases from J; junction bases left unmatched: 5. The CDR3 is made up of 15 amino acids. The DNA of the CDR3 is TGCGCCAGCAGCTTGGCCGGGACTAGAGGAGAGACCCAGTACTTC. Its translation is CASSLAGTRGETQYF.

The chain has TRBV20-1 and TRBJ1-5; 11 nucleotides agree with TRBD1. Germline V CDR1 and CDR2: DFQATT, SNEGSKA (reference sequence). The CDR3 has 12 residues. Unmatched junction bases numbered 0, after V lost 5 bases and J lost 6 bases. CDR3 protein: CSAGTGGQPQHF. The CDR3 nucleotides read TGCAGTGCTGGGACAGGGGGTCAGCCCCAGCATTTT.

This clonotype was counted between two and nine times. The gene calls are TRBV20-1 and TRBJ2-1; 8 nucleotides align to TRBD2. CDR1 and CDR2 (germline): DFQATT, SNEGSKA (reference sequence). This CDR3 region has 14 residues. After removal of 2 bases from V and 7 bases from J, the junction contained 7 bases not matched to a gene. The CDR3 region has the DNA TGCAGTGCTAGACAGCGGGAGTTCTCGAATGAGCAGTTCTTC. This sequence encodes CSARQREFSNEQFF.